A single sample is the source of the 23 T cell receptor beta chains below, sequenced in a study of blood T cell repertoires in COVID-19. Here immunoSEQ multiplex PCR was the method, and the copy in TCRdb shows in-frame clones only, minus some. The sample lists roughly 270,000 clones; 85% were seen once. The sequencing sample was made of PBMCs or T cells enriched from blood (not recorded which). The receptors originated from a woman in her fifties or sixties who had recovered from COVID-19.

This clone was observed a single time. The chain employs TRBV25-1 and TRBJ1-1; the D gene is possibly TRBD1 (5 bases). The V and J ends lost 8 bases and 7 bases respectively, with 11 bases between them. Germline CDR1 and CDR2: MGHDK and SYGVNS. The CDR3 consists of 11 residues. The CDR3: CASGWGGEAFF. Written as DNA, the CDR3 is TGTGCCAGCGGGTGGGGCGGTGAAGCTTTCTTT.

This clone was detected ten times or more. J is TRBJ2-7 and V is TRBV30, with D unresolved. V was trimmed by 8 bases and J by 3 bases, leaving 14 bases between them. Germline V gene lookup returns CDR1 GTSNPN and CDR2 SVGIG (reference sequence). The CDR3 runs to 12 residues. In nucleotides, the CDR3 is TGTGCCGGCACGACACGGAACTACGAGCAGTACTTC. This codes for CAGTTRNYEQYF.

This clone was detected only a few times. The chain recombines TRBV7-2 with TRBJ1-1, with 7 bases matching TRBD1. Germline V gene data show CDR1 as SGHTA and CDR2 as FQGNSA. There are 18 residues in the CDR3. V lost 5 bases and J lost 1; bases outside the gene matches: 16. The CDR3 region is CASSPRPGQRSSNTEAFF. The DNA for the CDR3 is TGTGCCAGCAGCCCACGTCCGGGACAGCGTTCCTCGAACACTGAAGCTTTCTTT. Full variable domain (missing parts from reference TRBV7-2 and TRBJ1-1): GAGVSQSPSNKVTEKGKDVELRCDPISGHTALYWYRQSLGQGLEFLIYFQGNSAPDKSGLPSDRFSAERTGGSVSTLTIQRTQQEDSAVYLCASSPRPGQRSSNTEAFFGQGTRLTVV.

The rearrangement uses TRBV6-1 and TRBJ2-4; D possibly corresponds to TRBD2 (6 bases). The CDR3 sequence is 18 residues long. Germline CDR1 and CDR2: MNHNS and SASEGT. The V gene lost 0 bases and the J gene lost 0 bases, with 15 bases spanning the gap. CDR3 amino acids: CASSEALRGSLAKNIQYF. CDR3 sequence (DNA): TGTGCCAGCAGTGAAGCGCTTCGGGGGTCTTTAGCCAAAAACATTCAGTACTTC.

The rearrangement joins TRBV6-6 to TRBJ1-2; no firm D call. CDR3 length: 14 amino acids. Trimming took 0 bases from V and 2 from J, leaving 7 bases between them. CDR1 is MNHNY, CDR2 SVGAGI, per germline (reference sequence). CDR3 sequence reads: CASSYSGRNYGYTF. As DNA, the CDR3 is TGTGCCAGCAGTTACTCTGGCAGAAACTATGGCTACACCTTC.

The genes are TRBV7-9 and TRBJ1-6; D perhaps matches TRBD1 (5 bases). Germline CDR1 SEHNR, CDR2 FQNEAQ (reference sequence). Between the trimmed V and J ends, which lost 5 bases and 9 bases, there was a span of 17 bases. The CDR3 spans 15 residues. The CDR3 bases are TGTGCCAGCAGCCCTTCGGCAGGGTTCATTTCACCCCTCCACTTT. Its protein is CASSPSAGFISPLHF.

This rearrangement joins TRBV29-1 to TRBJ2-7; TRBD2 agrees at 7 bases. J lost 2 bases, V lost 0 bases, and 4 bases had no gene match. Germline lookup yields CDR1 SQVTM and CDR2 ANQGSEA. This CDR3 spans 14 amino acids. DNA of the CDR3: TGCAGCGTTGAAGAGGCCGGGAGGACCTACGAGCAGTACTTC. Its protein product is CSVEEAGRTYEQYF.

The rearrangement uses TRBV7-9 and TRBJ1-5; D remains ambiguous. Germline V gene lookup returns CDR1 SEHNR and CDR2 FQNEAQ (reference sequence). The CDR3 sequence is 16 residues long. V lost 5 bases and J lost 0, with 14 bases in between. The CDR3 spells CASSLLNGNSNQPQHF. The CDR3 DNA follows: TGTGCCAGCAGCCTCCTCAACGGGAATAGCAATCAGCCCCAGCATTTT.

J is TRBJ1-5 and V is TRBV11-2; possible D gene TRBD1, 5 bases. With 2 bases removed from V and 7 bases from J, the gap between germline ends came to 15 bases. Germline loops: CDR1 SGHAT, CDR2 FQNNGV. CDR3 length equals 15 residues. CDR3 bases: TGTGCCAGCAGCTTATGGGGGGGGAGCGGGCAGCCCCAGCATTTT. Amino acid sequence: CASSLWGGSGQPQHF.

This clone is a singleton in its sample. The chain joins TRBV3-1 (or the pseudogene TRBV3-2) to TRBJ2-7; 9 positions agree with TRBD2. The germline gives CDR1 LGHDT, CDR2 YNNKEL (reference sequence). This CDR3 is built from 16 residues. Trimming cost V 1 base and J 4 bases; bases outside gene matches: 8. The CDR3 DNA reads as TGTGCCAGCAGCCAAGCCCCAGCTAGCGGGGCATACGAGCAGTACTTC. Amino acid sequence: CASSQAPASGAYEQYF.

This clone was seen a handful of times. V and J are TRBV19 and TRBJ2-2; 9 bases line up with TRBD1. This CDR3 has 17 residues. Germline V gives CDR1 LNHDA, CDR2 SQIVND (reference sequence). The ends lost 7 bases at V and 3 bases at J; junction bases unmatched: 12. In DNA form, the CDR3 reads TGTGCCAGTACCAGGACAGGGGTTCGATTGGACACCGGGGAGCTGTTTTTT. This codes for CASTRTGVRLDTGELFF.

In its sample, this clone was seen a few times. This chain connects TRBV7-9 to TRBJ1-4, with a tentative D call TRBD1 (6 bases). The CDR3 contains 16 residues. V lost 4 bases and J 2 bases, leaving 14 bases between the germline ends. Germline CDR1 and CDR2: SEHNR and FQNEAQ (reference sequence). CDR3 in DNA: TGTGCCAGCAGCTCTAACAGGGTCCGGACTAATGAAAAACTGTTTTTT. Protein sequence: CASSSNRVRTNEKLFF.

The rearrangement uses TRBV2 and TRBJ2-7; TRBD1 matches 10 bases. Losses at the gene ends were 8 bases for V and 1 base for J; bases not matched to a gene: 11. CDR3 size: 16 residues. Germline lookup yields CDR1 SNHLY and CDR2 FYNNEI. The CDR3 DNA sequence: TGTGCCAGCGGGGGTCGCGGGACAGGGGATTCCTACGAGCAGTACTTC. This sequence encodes CASGGRGTGDSYEQYF.

This chain joins TRBV3-1 (or the pseudogene TRBV3-2) and TRBJ2-6; 11 bases line up with TRBD1. Germline CDR1 is LGHDT and CDR2 is YNNKEL (reference sequence). After removal of 10 bases from V and 4 bases from J, the junction contained 9 bases not matched to a gene. The CDR3 spans 16 residues. In DNA form, the CDR3 reads TGTGCCACCACCCGGGACAGGGGGGTCGGGGCCAACGTCCTGACTTTC. It specifies CATTRDRGVGANVLTF.

V usage is TRBV12-3 or TRBV12-4 and J usage is TRBJ2-3, with TRBD1 matching over 8 bases. The CDR3 consists of 12 residues. The J segment lost 11 bases and the V segment lost 4 bases, leaving 5 bases of the junction unmatched. For the CDR3, the DNA is TGTGCCAGCAGTTCCAGGGGGCTAGAGCAGTATTTT. Encoded protein: CASSSRGLEQYF.

For this clone: At the DNA level, this CDR3 is encoded by other sequences in the same sample as well. The chain couples TRBV24-1 to TRBJ1-2; a weak D match, TRBD1 (5 bases). The CDR3 is 13 residues long. V was shortened by 1 base and J by 7 bases, with 9 bases between the two germline ends. Looked up from germline, CDR1 is KGHDR and CDR2 is SFDVKD. CDR3 protein: CATSDFRGSGYTF. Here the CDR3 DNA reads TGTGCCACCAGTGATTTCCGGGGGAGTGGCTACACCTTC.

The chain joins TRBV4-2 to TRBJ2-1, with 9 bases fitting TRBD2. The germline V gene has CDR1 LGHNA and CDR2 YNFKEQ. The CDR3 is 21 amino acids. Losses at the gene ends were 2 bases for V and 5 bases for J; bases not matched to a gene: 22. Here the CDR3 DNA reads TGTGCCAGCAGCCAATCTTCGCCTACGGGGAATCCTAGCGGGATAGACAATGAGCAGTTCTTC. This codes for CASSQSSPTGNPSGIDNEQFF.

This chain connects TRBV6-2 or TRBV6-3 to TRBJ2-5; weak D call: TRBD2 (6 bases). This CDR3 is built from 15 residues. The germline CDR1 and CDR2 sequences are MNHEY and SVGEGT. The germline V and J ends were trimmed by 4 bases and 3 bases, with 15 bases remaining between them. CDR3 protein: CASSSGRETEETQYF. As DNA, the CDR3 is TGTGCCAGCAGTTCTGGACGGGAGACCGAAGAGACCCAGTACTTC.

This clone was observed a handful of times. The chain has TRBV30 and TRBJ1-2; D call uncertain. CDR3 size: 11 residues. The germline gives CDR1 GTSNPN, CDR2 SVGIG (reference sequence). Trimming pared 1 base from V and 12 bases from J, leaving 12 bases between. CDR3: CAWSGQERHTF. In DNA, the CDR3 is TGTGCCTGGAGTGGGCAGGAACGGCACACCTTC.

This chain connects TRBV2 to TRBJ2-5; TRBD1 is a possible D gene (6 bases). Germline V gene lookup returns CDR1 SNHLY and CDR2 FYNNEI. The CDR3 extends over 14 amino acids. V was trimmed by 4 bases and J by 3 bases, leaving 12 bases between them. The CDR3: CASSGTGWKETQYF. Written as DNA, the CDR3 is TGTGCCAGCAGTGGAACAGGGTGGAAAGAGACCCAGTACTTC.

This chain uses TRBV5-5 with TRBJ1-4; D is possibly TRBD1 (6 bases). The CDR3 is made up of 15 amino acids. CDR1 is SGHKS and CDR2 is YYEKEE in the germline V gene (reference sequence). The ends were cut back, 1 base at V and 3 bases at J, with 10 bases in the middle. The CDR3 region is CASSLPSGANEKLFF. The CDR3 nucleotides read TGTGCCAGCAGCTTGCCTTCAGGGGCTAATGAAAAACTGTTTTTT.

This clone was observed a handful of times. The CDR3 here is CASSLLKGNQPQHF. For the CDR3, the DNA is TGTGCCAGCAGCTTATTGAAGGGGAATCAGCCCCAGCATTTT. The rearrangement links TRBV7-2 to TRBJ1-5, with D possibly TRBD1 on 5 matching bases. V lost 2 bases and J 4 bases, leaving 9 bases between the germline ends. Germline V gene sequence: CDR1 SGHTA, CDR2 FQGNSA. The CDR3 covers 14 residues.

This clone was observed a few times. The J gene is TRBJ1-2, the V gene TRBV5-4; D remains unclear. The CDR3 spans 13 residues. The germline CDR1 and CDR2 sequences are SGHNT and YYREEE (reference sequence). V lost 2 bases, J lost 3 bases, and 8 bases lay in between. This CDR3 reads CASSFRVDYGYTF. CDR3 nucleotide sequence: TGTGCCAGCAGCTTTCGGGTCGACTATGGCTACACCTTC.